A single sample gave rise to the 3 T cell receptor beta chains below, sequenced in a study of long-term antiretroviral therapy in people with HIV. Sequencing used immunoSEQ v3.0 at survey level. Clones were read by immunoSEQ multiplex PCR, and TCRdb kept only the in-frame ones, dropping some. This repertoire shows approximately 20,000 clones, about 85% found once; its top ten account for 10% to 15%. The sequences come from unsorted PBMCs, collected 1.6 years after starting antiretroviral therapy. These receptors were taken from a man in his forties or fifties with HIV.

The V call is TRBV15, the J call TRBJ2-1; TRBD2 agrees at 9 bases. CDR1 LNHNV and CDR2 YYDKDF come from the germline V gene (reference sequence). The CDR3 runs to 18 residues. V shed 0 bases and J 0 bases; nucleotides not matched to a gene: 6. Written as DNA, the CDR3 is TGTGCCACCAGCAGAGATGGGGCTAGCGGGGCCTCCTACAATGAGCAGTTCTTC. It yields the protein CATSRDGASGASYNEQFF.

The chain employs TRBV30 and TRBJ1-3, with D perhaps TRBD1 (5 bases). The CDR3 totals 14 residues. Germline-derived CDR1 and CDR2 are GTSNPN and SVGIG (reference sequence). The CDR3 coding sequence is TGTGCGGTGGGTGGGGCCCTCTCTGGAAACACCATATATTTT. Translating it yields CAVGGALSGNTIYF.

The rearrangement uses TRBV5-6 and TRBJ1-1, with D possibly being TRBD1 (6 bases). Germline V gives CDR1 SGHDT, CDR2 YYEEEE. CDR3 size: 13 residues. V shed 3 bases and J shed 1 base, with 7 bases lying between them. CDR3 protein: CASSWGRNTEAFF. In DNA, the CDR3 is TGTGCCAGCAGCTGGGGGCGGAACACTGAAGCTTTCTTT.